This T cell receptor beta chain was recorded in a study of blood T cell repertoires in COVID-19. Across the whole study: Acute-phase and convalescent COVID-19 samples originated in the United States, Italy and Spain.

Clones were sequenced by immunoSEQ multiplex PCR, and TCRdb holds only the in-frame ones, with some missing. The sample yields about 200,000 clones, about 90% seen once. There are 13 residues in the CDR3. With 3 bases removed from V and 8 bases from J, the gap between germline ends came to 13 bases. Germline lookup yields CDR1 MNHEY and CDR2 SMNVEV (reference sequence). The chain combines TRBV27 with TRBJ1-1; tentative D call: TRBD1 (6 bases). Input material: PBMCs or T cells enriched from blood (not recorded which). The receptor was derived from a woman aged 25 to 39 with acute COVID-19. For the CDR3, the DNA is TGTGCCAGCAGTTTTACGAAGGGGGGGGAAGCTTTCTTT. Residues: CASSFTKGGEAFF.